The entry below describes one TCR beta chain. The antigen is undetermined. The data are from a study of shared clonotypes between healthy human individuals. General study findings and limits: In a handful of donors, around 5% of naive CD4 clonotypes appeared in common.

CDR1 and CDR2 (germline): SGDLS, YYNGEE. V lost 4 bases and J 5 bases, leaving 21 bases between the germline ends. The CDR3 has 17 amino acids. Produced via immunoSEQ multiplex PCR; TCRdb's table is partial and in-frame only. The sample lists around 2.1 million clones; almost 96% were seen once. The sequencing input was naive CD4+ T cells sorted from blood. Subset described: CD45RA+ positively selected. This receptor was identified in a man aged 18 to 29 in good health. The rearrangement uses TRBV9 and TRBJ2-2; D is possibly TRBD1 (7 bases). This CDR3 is CASSPQGGASNTGELFF. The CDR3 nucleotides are TGTGCCAGCAGCCCCCAGGGGGGCGCTTCAAATACCGGGGAGCTGTTTTTT.